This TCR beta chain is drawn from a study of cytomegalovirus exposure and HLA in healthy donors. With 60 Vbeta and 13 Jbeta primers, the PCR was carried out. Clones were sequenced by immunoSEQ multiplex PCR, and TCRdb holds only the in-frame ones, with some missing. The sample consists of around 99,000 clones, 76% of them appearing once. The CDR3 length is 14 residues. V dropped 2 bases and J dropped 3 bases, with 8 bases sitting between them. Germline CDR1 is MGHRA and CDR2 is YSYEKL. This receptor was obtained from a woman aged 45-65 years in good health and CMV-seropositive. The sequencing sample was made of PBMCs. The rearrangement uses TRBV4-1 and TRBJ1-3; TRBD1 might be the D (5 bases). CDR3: CASSQRDFGNTIYF. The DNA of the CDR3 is TGCGCCAGCAGCCAACGGGACTTTGGAAACACCATATATTTT.